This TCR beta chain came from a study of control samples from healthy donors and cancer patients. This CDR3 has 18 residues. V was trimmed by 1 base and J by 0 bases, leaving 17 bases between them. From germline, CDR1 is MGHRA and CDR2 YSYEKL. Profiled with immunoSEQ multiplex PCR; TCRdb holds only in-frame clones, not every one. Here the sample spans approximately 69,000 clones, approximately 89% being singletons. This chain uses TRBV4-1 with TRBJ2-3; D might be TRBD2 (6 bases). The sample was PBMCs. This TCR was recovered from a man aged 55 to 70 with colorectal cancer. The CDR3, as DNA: TGCGCCAGCAGCCAAGGGTTTTCGTCGGGGGTCAGCACAGATACGCAGTATTTT. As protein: CASSQGFSSGVSTDTQYF.